Below, 14 T cell receptor beta chains from the same sample are listed, as sequenced in a study of T cell clonality in common variable immunodeficiency (dated by TCRdb to the mid-2010s). Overall study results and their limits: Fewer deletions and N-nucleotide insertions were reportedly observed in CVID TCRbeta sequences, and highly modified clones with 13 or more V deletions were reportedly absent from CVID TCRbeta sequences.

Which antigens these TCRs recognize remains unknown. The library relied on the immunoSEQ multiplex PCR assay. Sourced from immuneACCESS, this table was stored by TCRdb with only in-frame sequences that have V and J called. A share of the clones is absent; for the studies checked, an unresolved V gene accounts for under half, and the remainder has no known explanation. For this sample, 25,000 to 35,000 clones appear and none is a singleton. The biggest ten clones account for just under 30% of the sample. The sample comprised peripheral blood mononuclear cells. The receptors derive from a human donor with common variable immunodeficiency.

Details on this clone: The read ends 3 residues before the CDR3 terminus; that terminus is restored from the germline J gene. This chain uses TRBV5-1 with TRBJ2-1; the match to TRBD2 covers 14 bases. The junction had 2 bases not matched to a gene; V was cut back by 4 bases and J by 5 bases. The CDR3 spans 15 residues. Germline V lookup: CDR1 SGHRS, CDR2 YFSETQ. The CDR3 DNA, read in part, is TGCGCCAGCAGCGTGGGACTAGCGGGGGACAATGAG. It specifies CASSVGLAGDNE. The whole CDR3 protein is CASSVGLAGDNEQFF.

This clone has a count of ten or more. Relative to the germline gene, one junction end is altered; a read error may explain this. The CDR3 end is not reached by the read, which stops 3 residues before it; the germline J gene fills it in. The chain employs TRBV4-2 and TRBJ2-3; 13 bases are a match to TRBD2. Germline CDR1 is LGHNA and CDR2 is YNFKEQ. This CDR3 spans 16 amino acids. CDR3: CASSQTSGGATDTQYF. The CDR3 bases that were read are TGCGCCAGCAGCCAAACTAGCGGGGGGGCCACAGATACG.

About this clone: Sequencing ends 3 residues short of the CDR3 end; the germline J gene provides the rest. This chain uses TRBV11-2 with TRBJ2-1; 8 bases agree with TRBD2. This CDR3 contains 15 residues. With V trimmed by 4 bases and J by 2 bases, 4 bases remained unmatched. Germline V CDR1 and CDR2: SGHAT, FQNNGV. CDR3 bases read: TGTGCCAGCAGCTCCGGACTAGCTCCCTACAATGAG. As protein: CASSSGLAPYNE. The full CDR3 sequence reads CASSSGLAPYNEQFF.

Of note for this clone: The DNA ends 3 residues before the CDR3 does, and the rest of the CDR3 is filled in from the germline J gene. The chain uses TRBV19 and TRBJ1-5, with TRBD1 as a possible D gene (5 bases). The germline V and J ends were trimmed by 11 bases and 4 bases, with 12 bases remaining between them. The CDR3 has 12 amino acids. Germline values: CDR1 LNHDA, CDR2 SQIVND (reference sequence). The chain's CDR3 is CAGGGVNQPQHF. The CDR3 bases that were read are TGTGCCGGCGGGGGGGTTAATCAGCCC.

The sample holds a few counts of this clone. The missing CDR3 end, 3 residues past where the read stops, is filled in from the germline J gene. V usage is TRBV7-2 and J usage is TRBJ1-5; TRBD1 matches 10 bases. The V segment lost 5 bases and the J segment 5 bases; nucleotides outside the gene matches: 6. Germline loops: CDR1 SGHTA, CDR2 FQGNSA. The CDR3 contains 15 residues. The CDR3 here is CASSLGQGGYQPQHF. CDR3 DNA (partial): TGTGCCAGCAGCCTAGGACAGGGGGGATATCAGCCC.

As to this clone: Sequencing ends 3 residues short of the CDR3 end; the germline J gene provides the rest. The chain couples TRBV20-1 to TRBJ2-1, with D perhaps given as TRBD1 or TRBD2 (5 bases each). The CDR3 is 13 amino acids. Per germline, CDR1 DFQATT and CDR2 SNEGSKA (reference sequence). The V and J ends lost 1 base and 5 bases respectively, with 9 bases between them. The CDR3 spells CSARGRGDNEQFF. The DNA read from the CDR3 is TGCAGTGCTAGAGGTCGAGGGGACAATGAG.

This clone was observed at least ten times. The read gets to within 3 residues of the CDR3 end, and the germline J gene fills in the rest. The V call is TRBV20-1, the J call TRBJ2-5; tentative D call: TRBD1 (6 bases). This CDR3 is built from 17 residues. Trimming shortened V by 3 bases and J by 2 bases, and 22 bases separated the two germline ends. Germline CDR1 DFQATT, CDR2 SNEGSKA (reference sequence). The CDR3 loop is CSASPGIDLGTQETQYF. The covered CDR3 bases are TGCAGTGCTAGTCCCGGGATTGATCTGGGGACACAAGAGACC.

This clone has just a few counts. The read halts 3 residues ahead of the CDR3 end, with the missing end drawn from the germline J gene. V is TRBV7-9 and J is TRBJ1-2; the D gene is possibly TRBD1 (6 bases). The V end was cut by 1 base, the J end by 4 bases, with 13 bases between. The CDR3 totals 15 residues. Germline V gene lookup returns CDR1 SEHNR and CDR2 FQNEAQ (reference sequence). The CDR3 here is CASSLGGRGSYGYTF. Partial CDR3 DNA: TGTGCCAGCAGCTTAGGGGGCAGGGGATCCTATGGC.

This clone has just a few counts. The CDR3 end is not reached by the read, which stops 3 residues before it; the germline J gene fills it in. The chain has TRBV23-1 and TRBJ2-4; a weak D match, TRBD1 (5 bases). TRBV23-1 is an ORF; its function is uncertain. Trimming removed 7 bases from V and 5 bases from J, with 21 bases in between. The CDR3 is 16 residues long. The CDR3 region is CASNLPGRTRENIQYF. Incomplete CDR3 DNA: TGCGCCAGCAACCTCCCCGGCCGGACAAGGGAAAACATT.

To note about this clone: Coverage ceases 3 residues before the CDR3 finishes, and the germline J gene fills in the end. This chain joins TRBV10-2 and TRBJ2-5; TRBD1 matches at 7 bases. The germline V gene has CDR1 WSHSY and CDR2 SAAADI. The ends lost 2 bases at V and 2 bases at J; junction bases unmatched: 11. The CDR3 sequence is 17 residues long. The covered CDR3 bases are TGCGCCAGCAGTGAGCCCGGGACAGTTATAGAACAAGAGACC. The encoded protein is CASSEPGTVIEQET. The entire CDR3 protein reads CASSEPGTVIEQETQYF.

Comments on this clone: The CDR3 end falls 3 residues outside the read, so it is completed with the germline J gene. V and J are TRBV18 and TRBJ1-5, with 7 bases aligning to TRBD1. The CDR3 loop spans 15 amino acids. The germline V gene has CDR1 KGHSH and CDR2 LQKENI. V trimming: 2 bases; J trimming: 0 bases; junction bases outside the gene matches: 1. CDR3 loop: CASSPDRDSNQPQHF. The sequenced CDR3 bases are TGTGCCAGCTCACCAGACAGGGATAGCAATCAGCCC.

A few counts support this clone. The sequenced fragment ends 3 residues before the CDR3 boundary, so the rest is inferred from the germline J gene. The chain carries TRBV2 and TRBJ1-3; no definite D call. The CDR3 length is 15 residues. Germline CDR1 reads SNHLY; CDR2 reads FYNNEI. The V and J ends lost 1 base and 4 bases respectively, with 11 bases between them. The chain's CDR3 is CASSEDRFSGNTIYF. Partial CDR3 DNA: TGTGCCAGCAGTGAAGATCGGTTTTCCGGAAACACC.

Turning to this clone: The read gets to within 3 residues of the CDR3 end, and the germline J gene fills in the rest. This chain joins TRBV7-6 and TRBJ1-5; D possibly corresponds to TRBD1 (6 bases). Per germline, CDR1 SGHVS and CDR2 FNYEAQ. Trimming stripped 6 bases from V and 7 bases from J, with 16 bases between. This CDR3 contains 14 residues. CDR3 DNA, as far as it was read: TGTGCCAGCAGTGAAGGGGGGGTGAAGCAGCCC. Its translation: CASSEGGVKQP. The entire CDR3 sequence reads CASSEGGVKQPQHF.

On this clone itself: Read sequence stops 3 residues before the CDR3 end, and the germline J gene provides the missing end. The rearrangement links TRBV6-2 or TRBV6-3 to TRBJ2-3; TRBD2 aligns across 12 bases. This CDR3 comprises 15 residues. The germline CDR1 and CDR2 sequences are MNHEY and SVGEGT. V gave up 5 bases and J gave up 4 bases; unmatched junction bases: 4. The CDR3 region is CASSPSGGAADTQYF. The CDR3 bases that were read are TGTGCCAGCAGTCCTAGCGGGGGGGCCGCAGATACG.